The T cell receptor beta chain described here comes from a study of chemoradiotherapy in HPV16-positive cancers. Clones were sequenced by immunoSEQ multiplex PCR, and TCRdb holds only the in-frame ones, with some missing. The table includes under 2,500 clones, roughly 73% detected once. Germline CDR1 is SSHAT and CDR2 is FNYEAQ (reference sequence). This CDR3 is built from 16 residues. Study observations and caveats: Non-HPV-specific T cells did not expand in tumors during treatment, whereas candidate HPV-specific clones and E7-related motifs did.

Remarks on this clone: What it recognizes is unknown. An end of the junction does not agree with germline; a read error may underlie this.

V gene TRBV7-7 combines with J gene TRBJ2-5; D not resolved. This specimen was acquired from a patient who underwent chemoradiotherapy. The receptor was isolated from a human donor with HPV-associated anogenital cancer. The CDR3 protein is CASSLSGSSYQETQYF. The DNA of the CDR3 is TGTGCTAGCAGCTTAAGTGGATCCTCGTACCAAGAGACCCAGTACTTC.